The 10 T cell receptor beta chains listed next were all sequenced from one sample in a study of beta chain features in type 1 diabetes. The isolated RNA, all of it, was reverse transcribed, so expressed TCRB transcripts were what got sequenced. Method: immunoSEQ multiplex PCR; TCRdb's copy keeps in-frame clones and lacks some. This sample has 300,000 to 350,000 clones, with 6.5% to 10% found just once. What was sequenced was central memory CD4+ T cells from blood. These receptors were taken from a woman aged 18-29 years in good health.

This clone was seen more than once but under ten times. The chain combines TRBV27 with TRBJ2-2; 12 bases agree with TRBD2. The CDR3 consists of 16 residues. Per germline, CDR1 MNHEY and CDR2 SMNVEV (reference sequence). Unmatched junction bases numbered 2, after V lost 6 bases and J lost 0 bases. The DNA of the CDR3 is TGTGCCAGCAGCTGGACTAGCGGGACGAACACCGGGGAGCTGTTTTTT. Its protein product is CASSWTSGTNTGELFF.

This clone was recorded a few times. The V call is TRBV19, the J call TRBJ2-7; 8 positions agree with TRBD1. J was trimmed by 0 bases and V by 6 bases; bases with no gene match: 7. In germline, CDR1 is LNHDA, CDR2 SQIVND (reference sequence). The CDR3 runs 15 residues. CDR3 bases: TGTGCCAGTAGGCAAACAGGGGGTAACTCCTACGAGCAGTACTTC. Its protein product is CASRQTGGNSYEQYF.

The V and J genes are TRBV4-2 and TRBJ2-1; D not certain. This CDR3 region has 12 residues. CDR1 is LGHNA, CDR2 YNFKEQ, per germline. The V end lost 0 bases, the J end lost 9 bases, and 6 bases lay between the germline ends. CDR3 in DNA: TGTGCCAGCAGCCAAGACAGGCGTGAGCAGTTCTTC. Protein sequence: CASSQDRREQFF.

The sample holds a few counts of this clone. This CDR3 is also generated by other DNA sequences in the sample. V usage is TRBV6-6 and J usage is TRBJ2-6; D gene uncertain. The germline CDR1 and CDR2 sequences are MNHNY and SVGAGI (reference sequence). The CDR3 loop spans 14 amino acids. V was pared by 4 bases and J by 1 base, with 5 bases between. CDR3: CASSLASGANVLTF. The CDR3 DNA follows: TGTGCCAGCAGTTTGGCTTCTGGGGCCAACGTCCTGACTTTC.

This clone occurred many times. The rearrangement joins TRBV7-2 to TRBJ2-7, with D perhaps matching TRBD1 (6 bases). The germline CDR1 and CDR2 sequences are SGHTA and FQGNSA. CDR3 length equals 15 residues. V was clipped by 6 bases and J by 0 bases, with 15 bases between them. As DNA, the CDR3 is TGTGCCAGCAGGCGCCAGGGGAGCGGCTCCTACGAGCAGTACTTC. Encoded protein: CASRRQGSGSYEQYF. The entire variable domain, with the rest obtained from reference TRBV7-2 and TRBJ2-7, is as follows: GAGVSQSPSNKVTEKGKDVELRCDPISGHTALYWYRQSLGQGLEFLIYFQGNSAPDKSGLPSDRFSAERTGGSVSTLTIQRTQQEDSAVYLCASRRQGSGSYEQYFGPGTRLTVT.

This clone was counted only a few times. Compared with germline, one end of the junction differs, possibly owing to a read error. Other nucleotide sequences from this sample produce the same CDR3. DNA of the CDR3: TGTGCCAGCTCACTTGAGCGGGACAACACCGAAGCTTTCTTT. Amino acid sequence: CASSLERDNTEAFF. J is TRBJ1-1 and V is TRBV18, with D possibly TRBD1 on 6 matching bases. The CDR3 sequence is 14 residues long. Germline V gene lookup returns CDR1 KGHSH and CDR2 LQKENI.

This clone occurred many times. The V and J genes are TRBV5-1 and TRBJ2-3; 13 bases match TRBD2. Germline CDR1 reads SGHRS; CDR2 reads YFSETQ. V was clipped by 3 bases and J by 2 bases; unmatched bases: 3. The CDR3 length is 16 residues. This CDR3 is CASSWGTSGITDTQYF. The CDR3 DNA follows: TGCGCCAGCAGCTGGGGGACTAGCGGGATCACAGATACGCAGTATTTT.

CDR3 sequence: CASSEYSGETQYF. CDR3 bases: TGTGCCAGCAGTGAATATTCGGGAGAGACCCAGTACTTC. The gene calls are TRBV25-1 and TRBJ2-5; D call uncertain. Germline CDR1 and CDR2: MGHDK and SYGVNS. V lost 0 bases and J lost 4, with 6 bases in between. This CDR3 has 13 residues. Combining the CDR3 with reference TRBV25-1 and TRBJ2-5 gives the whole variable domain EADIYQTPRYLVIGTGKKITLECSQTMGHDKMYWYQQDPGMELHLIHYSYGVNSTEKGDLSSESTVSRIRTEHFPLTLESARPSHTSQYLCASSEYSGETQYFGPGTRLLVL.

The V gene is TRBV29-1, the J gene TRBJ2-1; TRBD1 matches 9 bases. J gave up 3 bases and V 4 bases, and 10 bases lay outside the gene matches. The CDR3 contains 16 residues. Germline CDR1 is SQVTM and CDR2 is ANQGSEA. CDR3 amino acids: CSVGPNRDRVYNEQFF. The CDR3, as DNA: TGCAGCGTTGGACCCAACCGGGACAGGGTCTACAATGAGCAGTTCTTC.

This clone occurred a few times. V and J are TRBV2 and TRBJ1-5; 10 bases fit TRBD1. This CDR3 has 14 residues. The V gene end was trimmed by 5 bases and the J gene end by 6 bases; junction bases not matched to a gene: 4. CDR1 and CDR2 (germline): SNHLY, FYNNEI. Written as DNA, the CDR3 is TGTGCCAGCAGTTACCGGGACAGGGGTCAGCCCCAGCATTTT. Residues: CASSYRDRGQPQHF.